The next 10 T cell receptor beta chains were all read from a single sample in a study of OX40 agonist ivuxolimab in advanced cancers. Using immunoSEQ multiplex PCR, the repertoire was profiled, and TCRdb retains in-frame clones only, with some absent. Among tens of thousands of clones, about 86% were seen once, and the ten largest hold 6.6%. Sequencing was performed on CD4+ or CD8+ T cells sorted from blood, taken in a trial of the OX40 agonist ivuxolimab. Source of these receptors: an adult with an advanced solid tumor such as melanoma, head and neck, liver or kidney cancer.

The chain couples TRBV6-6 to TRBJ2-5; D is possibly TRBD1 or TRBD2 (5 bases each). The CDR3 runs 16 residues. Trimming stripped 0 bases from V and 10 bases from J, with 21 bases between. Germline values: CDR1 MNHNY, CDR2 SVGAGI (reference sequence). The CDR3 nucleotides are TGTGCCAGCAGTTACTCATATGCAAGTACCTTGGGGGACCAGTACTTC. It encodes CASSYSYASTLGDQYF.

The CDR3 is CASSLRAPNEQFF. The CDR3 nucleotides read TGTGCCAGTAGTCTGCGGGCTCCCAATGAGCAGTTCTTC. The rearrangement uses TRBV19 and TRBJ2-1; TRBD2 is a possible D gene (5 bases). CDR1 and CDR2 from the germline V gene are LNHDA and SQIVND (reference sequence). V was trimmed by 5 bases and J by 6 bases, leaving 11 bases between them. The length of the CDR3 is 13 residues.

The chain joins TRBV21-1 to TRBJ1-5. TRBV21-1 is assigned pseudogene status. The CDR3 loop spans 13 amino acids. The CDR3 sequence: CASSKDRNQPQHF. In DNA, the CDR3 is TGTGCCAGCAGCAAAGATCGGAATCAGCCCCAGCATTTT.

J is TRBJ1-5 and V is TRBV28; TRBD1 matches 10 bases. The V gene's germline CDR1 is MDHEN and CDR2 SYDVKM. With 6 bases clipped from V and 5 bases from J, the junction kept 16 bases outside the gene matches. The CDR3 runs 18 residues. The DNA for the CDR3 is TGTGCCAGCAGCACCACACCAGGGACAGGGGCGTTTTATCAGCCCCAGCATTTT. This codes for CASSTTPGTGAFYQPQHF.

The V call is TRBV9, the J call TRBJ2-1; perhaps TRBD2 as D (6 bases). Germline V gives CDR1 SGDLS, CDR2 YYNGEE. Between the trimmed V and J ends, which lost 3 bases and 8 bases, there was a span of 18 bases. The CDR3 spans 15 residues. The CDR3 here is CASSERGPGDYEQFF. Here the CDR3 DNA reads TGTGCCAGCAGCGAAAGAGGTCCGGGAGACTATGAGCAGTTCTTC.

CDR3 nucleotides: TGTGCCAGTAGTATTAGCCAGGGGGTGCCTAATGAAAAACTGTTTTTT. Residues: CASSISQGVPNEKLFF. V gene TRBV19 combines with J gene TRBJ1-4; 7 bases are shared with TRBD1. Germline V gene lookup returns CDR1 LNHDA and CDR2 SQIVND (reference sequence). This CDR3 comprises 16 residues. With V trimmed by 3 bases and J by 3 bases, 7 bases remained unmatched.

V is TRBV28 and J is TRBJ2-3; D is unresolved. The ends were cut back, 1 base at V and 2 bases at J, with 10 bases in the middle. Germline CDR1 MDHEN, CDR2 SYDVKM. The CDR3 loop spans 15 amino acids. This CDR3 reads CASSLYRHNTDTQYF. In DNA form, the CDR3 reads TGTGCCAGCAGTTTATACCGACACAACACAGATACGCAGTATTTT. The full variable domain, in which reference TRBV28 and TRBJ2-3 provide the parts outside the CDR3, is DVKVTQSSRYLVKRTGEKVFLECVQDMDHENMFWYRQDPGLGLRLIYFSYDVKMKEKGDIPEGYSVSREKKERFSLILESASTNQTSMYLCASSLYRHNTDTQYFGPGTRLTVL.

This chain joins TRBV4-3 and TRBJ2-1; no firm D call. The V gene lost 0 bases and the J gene lost 7 bases, with 10 bases spanning the gap. Germline V gives CDR1 LGHNA, CDR2 YSLEER. The CDR3 length is 14 residues. The CDR3 protein is CASSQEDSGNEQFF. The CDR3 coding sequence is TGCGCCAGCAGCCAAGAGGATAGTGGAAATGAGCAGTTCTTC.

The J gene is TRBJ2-3, the V gene TRBV27; no definite D call. Germline CDR1 is MNHEY and CDR2 is SMNVEV (reference sequence). The CDR3 spans 13 residues. Trimming pared 0 bases from V and 6 bases from J, leaving 7 bases between. CDR3 sequence: CASSLSLRDTQYF. The DNA for the CDR3 is TGTGCCAGCAGTTTATCCCTCAGGGATACGCAGTATTTT.

This chain uses TRBV18 with TRBJ1-6; no firm D call. CDR1 is KGHSH, CDR2 LQKENI, per germline. Between the trimmed V and J ends, which lost 3 bases and 5 bases, there was a span of 8 bases. CDR3 size: 14 residues. CDR3 in DNA: TGTGCCAGCTCACCGAGGACGGATAATTCACCCCTCCACTTT. Protein product: CASSPRTDNSPLHF. Filled out from reference TRBV18 and TRBJ1-6, the complete variable domain reads NAGVMQNPRHLVRRRGQEARLRCSPMKGHSHVYWYRQLPEEGLKFMVYLQKENIIDESGMPKERFSAEFPKEGPSILRIQQVVRGDSAAYFCASSPRTDNSPLHFGNGTRLTVT.